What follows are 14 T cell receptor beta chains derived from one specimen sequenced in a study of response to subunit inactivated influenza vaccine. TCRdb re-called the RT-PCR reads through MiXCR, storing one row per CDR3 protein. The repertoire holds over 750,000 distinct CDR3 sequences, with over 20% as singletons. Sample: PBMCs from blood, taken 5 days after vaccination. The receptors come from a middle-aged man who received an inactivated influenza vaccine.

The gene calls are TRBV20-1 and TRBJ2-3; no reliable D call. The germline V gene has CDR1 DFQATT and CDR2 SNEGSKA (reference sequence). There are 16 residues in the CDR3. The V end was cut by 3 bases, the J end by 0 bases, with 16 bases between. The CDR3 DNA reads TGCAGTGCTAGTGGGCTCAAACTCTCTAGCACAGATACGCAGTATTTT. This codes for CSASGLKLSSTDTQYF.

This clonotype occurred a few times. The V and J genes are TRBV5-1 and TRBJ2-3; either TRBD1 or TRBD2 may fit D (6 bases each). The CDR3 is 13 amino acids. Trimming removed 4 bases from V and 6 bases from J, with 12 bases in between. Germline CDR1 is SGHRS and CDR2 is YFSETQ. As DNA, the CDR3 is TGCGCCAGCAGCGGAGGGGGGAGCGATACGCAGTATTTT. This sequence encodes CASSGGGSDTQYF. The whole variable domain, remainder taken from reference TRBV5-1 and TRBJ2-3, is KAGVTQTPRYLIKTRGQQVTLSCSPISGHRSVSWYQQTPGQGLQFLFEYFSETQRNKGNFPGRFSGRQFSNSRSEMNVSTLELGDSALYLCASSGGGSDTQYFGPGTRLTVL.

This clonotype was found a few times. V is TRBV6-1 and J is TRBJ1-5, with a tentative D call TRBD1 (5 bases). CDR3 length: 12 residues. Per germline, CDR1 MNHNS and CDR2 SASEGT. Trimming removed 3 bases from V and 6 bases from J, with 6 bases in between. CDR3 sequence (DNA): TGTGCCAGCAGTGACAGGGTTCAGCCCCAGCATTTT. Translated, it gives CASSDRVQPQHF.

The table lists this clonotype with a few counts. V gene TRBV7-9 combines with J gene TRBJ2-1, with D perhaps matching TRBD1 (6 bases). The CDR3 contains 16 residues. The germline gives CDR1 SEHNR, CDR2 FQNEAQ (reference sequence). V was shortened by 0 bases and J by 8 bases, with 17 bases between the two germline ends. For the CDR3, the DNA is TGTGCCAGCAGCTTAGCGAACGTTCTGGCAGGGGATGAGCAGTTCTTC. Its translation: CASSLANVLAGDEQFF.

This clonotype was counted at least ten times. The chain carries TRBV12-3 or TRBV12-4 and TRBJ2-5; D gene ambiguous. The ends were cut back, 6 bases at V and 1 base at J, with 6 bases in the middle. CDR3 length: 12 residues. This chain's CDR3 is CASSRTQETQYF. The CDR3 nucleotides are TGTGCCAGCAGCAGAACCCAAGAGACCCAGTACTTC.

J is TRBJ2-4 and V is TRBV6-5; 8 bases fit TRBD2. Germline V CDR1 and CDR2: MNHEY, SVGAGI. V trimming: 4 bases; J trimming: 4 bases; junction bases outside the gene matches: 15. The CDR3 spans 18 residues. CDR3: CASSSRDRAGVGKNIQYF. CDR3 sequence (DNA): TGTGCCAGCAGTTCAAGGGACCGAGCGGGAGTGGGAAAAAACATTCAGTACTTC.

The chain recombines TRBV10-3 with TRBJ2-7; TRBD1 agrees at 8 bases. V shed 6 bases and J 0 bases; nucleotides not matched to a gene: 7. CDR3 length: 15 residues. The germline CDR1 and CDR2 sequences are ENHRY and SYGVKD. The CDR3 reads CAIREGQGFSYEQYF. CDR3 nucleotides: TGTGCCATCAGAGAAGGACAGGGCTTCTCCTACGAGCAGTACTTC.

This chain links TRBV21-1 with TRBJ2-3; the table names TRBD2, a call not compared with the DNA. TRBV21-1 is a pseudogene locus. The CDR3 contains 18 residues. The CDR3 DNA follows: TGTGCCAGCAGCAAACAGAAGGGACTAGCGGGAGACACAGATACGCAGTATTTT. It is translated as CASSKQKGLAGDTDTQYF.

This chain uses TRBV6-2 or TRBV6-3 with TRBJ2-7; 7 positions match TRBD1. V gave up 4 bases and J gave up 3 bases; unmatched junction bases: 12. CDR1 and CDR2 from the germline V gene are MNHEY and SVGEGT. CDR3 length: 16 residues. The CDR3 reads CASSFNRGSPHYEQYF. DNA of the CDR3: TGTGCCAGCAGTTTCAACAGGGGATCTCCTCACTACGAGCAGTACTTC.

DNA for the CDR3: TGTGCCACCAGCAGAGATATTGTTGGGTCCAGATACAATGAGCAGTTCTTC. Its protein is CATSRDIVGSRYNEQFF. The V call is TRBV15, the J call TRBJ2-1; the D is unclear. This CDR3 contains 17 residues. V lost 0 bases, J lost 4 bases, and 16 bases lay in between. Germline V gene sequence: CDR1 LNHNV, CDR2 YYDKDF (reference sequence).

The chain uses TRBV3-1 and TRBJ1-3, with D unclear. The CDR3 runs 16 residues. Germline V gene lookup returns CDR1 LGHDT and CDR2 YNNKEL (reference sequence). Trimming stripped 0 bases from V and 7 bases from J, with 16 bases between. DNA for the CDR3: TGTGCCAGCAGCCAAGAAGGGCAGCTACTTGGTAACACCATATATTTT. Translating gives CASSQEGQLLGNTIYF.

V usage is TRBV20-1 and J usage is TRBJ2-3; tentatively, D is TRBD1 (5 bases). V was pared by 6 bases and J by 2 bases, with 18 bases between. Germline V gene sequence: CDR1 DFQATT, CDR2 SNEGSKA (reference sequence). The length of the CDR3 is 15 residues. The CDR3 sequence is CSAAEARQPTDTQYF. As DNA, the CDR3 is TGCAGTGCCGCCGAAGCGAGACAGCCCACAGATACGCAGTATTTT.

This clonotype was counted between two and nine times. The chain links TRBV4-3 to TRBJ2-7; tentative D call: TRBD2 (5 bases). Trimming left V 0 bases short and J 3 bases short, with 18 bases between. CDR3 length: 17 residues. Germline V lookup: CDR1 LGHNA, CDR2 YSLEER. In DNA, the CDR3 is TGCGCCAGCAGCCAAGATCAAGGTGGCCGGGGTCTCTACGAGCAGTACTTC. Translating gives CASSQDQGGRGLYEQYF.

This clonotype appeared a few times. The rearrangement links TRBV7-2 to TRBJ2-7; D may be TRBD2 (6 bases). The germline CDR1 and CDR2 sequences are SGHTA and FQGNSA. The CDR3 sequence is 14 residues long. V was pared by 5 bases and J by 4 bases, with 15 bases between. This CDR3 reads CASSAMGGSYEQYF. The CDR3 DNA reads TGTGCCAGCAGCGCGATGGGGGGTTCTTACGAGCAGTACTTC.